This TCR beta chain was captured by sequencing in a study of blood T cell repertoires in COVID-19. On the study more broadly: COVID-19 samples collected from the United States, Italy and Spain covered acute and convalescent phases.

Patients in Seattle were enrolled during active infection, then followed longitudinally. CDR3 size: 13 residues. Germline trimming cut 5 bases from V and 12 bases from J; bases unmatched to any gene: 6. CDR1 and CDR2 (germline): SEHNR, FQNEAQ (reference sequence). Per the original methods: By means of reference gene primer amplification, nucleated cell counts were estimated. Profiled with immunoSEQ multiplex PCR; TCRdb holds only in-frame clones, not every one. V, J and clone size are those of that table, while D and trimming were read from the DNA. The data show roughly 150,000 clones, less than 85% seen once.

Sequencing used peripheral blood. The chain couples TRBV7-9 to TRBJ1-6, with TRBD1 identical over 8 bases. This sequence was found in a woman aged 60-70 years with COVID-19, enrolled during active disease. The CDR3 spells CASSIGQGGPLHF. The CDR3 DNA reads TGTGCCAGCAGCATCGGACAGGGAGGACCCCTCCACTTT.